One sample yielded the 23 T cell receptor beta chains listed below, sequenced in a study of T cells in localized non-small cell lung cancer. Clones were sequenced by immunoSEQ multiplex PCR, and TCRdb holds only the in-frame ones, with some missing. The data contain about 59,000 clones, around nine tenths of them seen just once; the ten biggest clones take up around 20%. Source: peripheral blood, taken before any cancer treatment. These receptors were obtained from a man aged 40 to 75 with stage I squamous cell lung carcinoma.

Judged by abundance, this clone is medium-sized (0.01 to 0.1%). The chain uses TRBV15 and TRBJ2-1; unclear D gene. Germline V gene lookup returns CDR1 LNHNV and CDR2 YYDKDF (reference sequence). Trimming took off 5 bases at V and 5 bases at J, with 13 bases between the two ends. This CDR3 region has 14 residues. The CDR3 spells CATSQRWGNNEQFF. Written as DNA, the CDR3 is TGTGCCACCAGCCAGAGGTGGGGAAACAATGAGCAGTTCTTC.

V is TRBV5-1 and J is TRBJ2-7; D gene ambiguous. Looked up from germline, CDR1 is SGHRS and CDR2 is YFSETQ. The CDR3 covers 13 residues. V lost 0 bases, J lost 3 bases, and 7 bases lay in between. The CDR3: CASSLEVGYEQYF. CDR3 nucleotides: TGCGCCAGCAGCTTGGAAGTCGGCTACGAGCAGTACTTC.

In nucleotides, the CDR3 is TGTGCCAGCAGCACAATACCCAGGCAGTTCTTC. Amino acid sequence: CASSTIPRQFF. The chain links TRBV7-2 to TRBJ2-1; no clear D gene. CDR3 length: 11 amino acids. CDR1 is SGHTA and CDR2 is FQGNSA in the germline V gene. V lost 5 bases and J 12 bases, leaving 11 bases between the germline ends.

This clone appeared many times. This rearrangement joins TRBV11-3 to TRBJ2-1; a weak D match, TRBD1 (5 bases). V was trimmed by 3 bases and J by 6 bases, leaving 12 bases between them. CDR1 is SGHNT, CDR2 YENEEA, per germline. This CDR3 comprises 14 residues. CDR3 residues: CASSFSWGANEQFF. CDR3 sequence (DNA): TGTGCCAGCAGCTTTAGCTGGGGCGCCAATGAGCAGTTCTTC. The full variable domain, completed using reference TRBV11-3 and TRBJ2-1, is EAGVVQSPRYKIIEKKQPVAFWCNPISGHNTLYWYLQNLGQGPELLIRYENEEAVDDSQLPKDRFSAERLKGVDSTLKIQPAELGDSAVYLCASSFSWGANEQFFGPGTRLTVL.

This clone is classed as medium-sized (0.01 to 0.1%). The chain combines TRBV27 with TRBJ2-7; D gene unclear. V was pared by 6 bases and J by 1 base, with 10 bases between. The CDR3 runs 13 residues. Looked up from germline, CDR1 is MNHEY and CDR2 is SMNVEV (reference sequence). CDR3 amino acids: CASRATVSYEQYF. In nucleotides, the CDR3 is TGTGCCAGCAGGGCGACGGTGTCCTACGAGCAGTACTTC.

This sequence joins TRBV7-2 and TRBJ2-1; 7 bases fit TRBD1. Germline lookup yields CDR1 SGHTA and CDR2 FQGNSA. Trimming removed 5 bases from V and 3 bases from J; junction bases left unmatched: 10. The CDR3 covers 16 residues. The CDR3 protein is CASSPWTGTNYNEQFF. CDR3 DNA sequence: TGTGCCAGCAGCCCCTGGACAGGAACCAACTACAATGAGCAGTTCTTC.

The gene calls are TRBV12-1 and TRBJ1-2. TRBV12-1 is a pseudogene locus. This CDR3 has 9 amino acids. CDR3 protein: CASSPTYTF. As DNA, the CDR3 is TGTGCCAGCAGCCCAACCTACACCTTC.

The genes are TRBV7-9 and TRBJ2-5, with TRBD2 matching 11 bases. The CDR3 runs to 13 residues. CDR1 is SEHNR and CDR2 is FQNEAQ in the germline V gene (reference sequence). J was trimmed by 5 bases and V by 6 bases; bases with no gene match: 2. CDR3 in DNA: TGTGCCAGCAGAATAGCGGGAGGGGAGACCCAGTACTTC. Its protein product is CASRIAGGETQYF.

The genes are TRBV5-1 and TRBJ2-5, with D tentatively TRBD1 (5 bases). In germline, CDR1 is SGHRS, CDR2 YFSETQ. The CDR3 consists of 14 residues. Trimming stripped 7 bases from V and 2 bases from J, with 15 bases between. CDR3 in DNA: TGCGCCAGCGGTTCTCTGGGGCAGCAAGAGACCCAGTACTTC. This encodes CASGSLGQQETQYF.

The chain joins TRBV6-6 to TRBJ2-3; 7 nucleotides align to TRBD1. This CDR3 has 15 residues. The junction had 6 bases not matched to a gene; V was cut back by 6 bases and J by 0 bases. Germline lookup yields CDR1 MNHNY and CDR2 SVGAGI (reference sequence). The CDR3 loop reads CASSAQGTSTDTQYF. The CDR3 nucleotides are TGTGCCAGCAGCGCACAGGGGACCAGCACAGATACGCAGTATTTT.

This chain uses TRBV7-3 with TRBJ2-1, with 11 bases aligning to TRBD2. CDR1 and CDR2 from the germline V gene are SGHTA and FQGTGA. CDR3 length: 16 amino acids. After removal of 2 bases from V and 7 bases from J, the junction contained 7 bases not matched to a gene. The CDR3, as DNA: TGTGCCAGCAGCTTAGAGGGGCCTAGCGGGGGGAATGAGCAGTTCTTC. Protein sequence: CASSLEGPSGGNEQFF.

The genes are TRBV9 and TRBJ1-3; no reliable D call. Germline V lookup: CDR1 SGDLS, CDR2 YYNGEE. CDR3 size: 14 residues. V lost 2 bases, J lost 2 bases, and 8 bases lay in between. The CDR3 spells CASSVFTAGNTIYF. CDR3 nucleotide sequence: TGTGCCAGCAGCGTCTTTACGGCTGGAAACACCATATATTTT.

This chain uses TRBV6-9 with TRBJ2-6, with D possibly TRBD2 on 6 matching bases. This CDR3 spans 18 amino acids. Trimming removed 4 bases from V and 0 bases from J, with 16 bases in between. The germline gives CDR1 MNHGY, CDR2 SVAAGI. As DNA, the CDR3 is TGTGCCAGCAGTTCCCAAGGAGGGACCAGCTCTGGGGCCAACGTCCTGACTTTC. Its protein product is CASSSQGGTSSGANVLTF.

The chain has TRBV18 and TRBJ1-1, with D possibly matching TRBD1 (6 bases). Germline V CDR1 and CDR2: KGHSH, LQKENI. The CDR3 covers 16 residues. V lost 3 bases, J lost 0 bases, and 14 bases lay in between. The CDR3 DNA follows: TGTGCCAGCTCACCGCGAGGGGGATCAGTGAACACTGAAGCTTTCTTT. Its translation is CASSPRGGSVNTEAFF.

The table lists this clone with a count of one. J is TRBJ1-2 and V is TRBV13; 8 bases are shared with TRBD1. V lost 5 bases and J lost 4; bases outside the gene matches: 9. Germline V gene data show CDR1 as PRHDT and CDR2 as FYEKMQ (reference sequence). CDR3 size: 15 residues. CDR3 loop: CASSTDRGRPYGYTF. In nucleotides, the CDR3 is TGTGCCAGCAGCACTGACAGGGGTCGTCCCTATGGCTACACCTTC.

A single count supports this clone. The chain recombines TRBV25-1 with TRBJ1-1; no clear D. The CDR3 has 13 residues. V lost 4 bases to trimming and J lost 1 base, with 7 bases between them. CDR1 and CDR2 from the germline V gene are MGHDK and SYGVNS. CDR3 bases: TGTGCCAGCAGTGTAGGTGCGAACACTGAAGCTTTCTTT. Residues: CASSVGANTEAFF.

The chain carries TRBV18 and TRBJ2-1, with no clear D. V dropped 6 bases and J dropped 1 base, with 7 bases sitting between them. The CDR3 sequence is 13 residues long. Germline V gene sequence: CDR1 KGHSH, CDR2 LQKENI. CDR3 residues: CASSPRSYNEQFF. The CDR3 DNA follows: TGTGCCAGCTCCCCGAGGTCCTACAATGAGCAGTTCTTC.

Here the CDR3 reads CASSGIAGGPNEQFF. CDR3 nucleotides: TGTGCCAGCAGCGGAATAGCGGGAGGGCCCAATGAGCAGTTCTTC. The chain is built from TRBV5-4 and TRBJ2-1, with TRBD2 identical over 11 bases. In germline, CDR1 is SGHNT, CDR2 YYREEE (reference sequence). The CDR3 sequence is 15 residues long. Trimming cost V 4 bases and J 6 bases; bases outside gene matches: 6.

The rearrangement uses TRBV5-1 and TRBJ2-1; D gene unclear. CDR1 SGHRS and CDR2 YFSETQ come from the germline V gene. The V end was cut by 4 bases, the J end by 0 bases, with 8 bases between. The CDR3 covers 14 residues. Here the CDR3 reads CASSPGDSYNEQFF. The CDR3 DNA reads TGCGCCAGCAGCCCAGGAGACTCCTACAATGAGCAGTTCTTC.

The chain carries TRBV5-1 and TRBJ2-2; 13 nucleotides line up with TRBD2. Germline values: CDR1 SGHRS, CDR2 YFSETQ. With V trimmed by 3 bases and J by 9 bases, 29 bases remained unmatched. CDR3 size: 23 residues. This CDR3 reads CASSSTAPRHQTRGTSGARELFF. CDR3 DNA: TGCGCCAGCAGCTCGACTGCGCCACGCCACCAAACACGAGGGACTAGCGGGGCACGGGAGCTGTTTTTT.

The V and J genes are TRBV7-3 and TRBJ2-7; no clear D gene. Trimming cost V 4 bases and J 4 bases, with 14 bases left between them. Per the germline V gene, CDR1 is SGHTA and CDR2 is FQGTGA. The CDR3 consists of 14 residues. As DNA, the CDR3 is TGTGCCAGCAGCTCCGGGCCGTTGGATTACGAGCAGTACTTC. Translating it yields CASSSGPLDYEQYF.

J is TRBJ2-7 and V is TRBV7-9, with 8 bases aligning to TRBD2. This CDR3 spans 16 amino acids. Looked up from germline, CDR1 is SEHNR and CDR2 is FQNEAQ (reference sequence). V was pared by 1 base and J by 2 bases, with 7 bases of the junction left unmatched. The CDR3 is CASSLGTSRKPYEQYF. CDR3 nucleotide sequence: TGTGCCAGCAGCTTAGGGACTAGCAGGAAACCCTACGAGCAGTACTTC.

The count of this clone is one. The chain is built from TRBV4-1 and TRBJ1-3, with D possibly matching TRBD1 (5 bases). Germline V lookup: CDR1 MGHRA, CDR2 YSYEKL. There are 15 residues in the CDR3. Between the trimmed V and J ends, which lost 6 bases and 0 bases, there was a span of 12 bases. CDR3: CASRGPGPSGNTIYF. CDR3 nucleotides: TGCGCCAGCAGGGGACCTGGCCCCTCTGGAAACACCATATATTTT.